What follows are 20 T cell receptor beta chains derived from one specimen sequenced in a study of cytomegalovirus exposure and HLA in healthy donors. This table comes from immunoSEQ multiplex PCR, and its TCRdb copy is limited to in-frame clones, with some not included. The profile covers roughly 60,000 clones, with 85% to 95% appearing a single time and about 2.1% taken by the ten largest. The sample comprised PBMCs. The source is a man between 18 and 35 years old in good health and CMV-seronegative.

The chain links TRBV14 to TRBJ2-2; D might be TRBD1 (6 bases). The CDR3 runs 14 residues. Trimming took 4 bases from V and 1 from J, leaving 7 bases between them. Germline lookup yields CDR1 SGHDN and CDR2 FVKESK. As DNA, the CDR3 is TGTGCCAGCAGCCTCAGGGGGAACACCGGGGAGCTGTTTTTT. Translating it yields CASSLRGNTGELFF.

The J gene is TRBJ2-7, the V gene TRBV19; no reliable D call. Germline V gene sequence: CDR1 LNHDA, CDR2 SQIVND (reference sequence). Trimming took off 0 bases at V and 3 bases at J, with 6 bases between the two ends. The CDR3 is made up of 13 amino acids. The CDR3, as DNA: TGTGCCAGTAGTATAGACCTACTCTACGAGCAGTACTTC. Protein product: CASSIDLLYEQYF.

The chain couples TRBV6-5 to TRBJ2-2; D possibly corresponds to TRBD1 (6 bases). Trimming took off 8 bases at V and 6 bases at J, with 7 bases between the two ends. The CDR3 contains 11 residues. Germline CDR1 reads MNHEY; CDR2 reads SVGAGI. CDR3 residues: CASEGAGELFF. As DNA, the CDR3 is TGTGCCAGCGAGGGGGCCGGGGAGCTGTTTTTT.

In its sample, this clone was seen once. The chain employs TRBV5-6 and TRBJ1-1; no definite D call. Trimming left V 0 bases short and J 5 bases short, with 17 bases between. There are 16 residues in the CDR3. Germline loops: CDR1 SGHDT, CDR2 YYEEEE. CDR3 in amino acids: CASSLGPNTDITEAFF. CDR3 nucleotide sequence: TGTGCCAGCAGCTTGGGACCGAACACCGACATAACTGAAGCTTTCTTT.

The rearrangement joins TRBV5-1 to TRBJ2-1; 9 bases fit TRBD1. The V gene's germline CDR1 is SGHRS and CDR2 YFSETQ. The CDR3 is 15 amino acids. V dropped 2 bases and J dropped 7; count of bases not matched to a gene: 7. The CDR3 loop reads CASSFSGTGHNEQFF. The CDR3 region has the DNA TGCGCCAGCAGCTTTTCCGGGACAGGGCATAATGAGCAGTTCTTC.

The chain couples TRBV11-2 to TRBJ2-7; 10 positions match TRBD2. Germline assignment: CDR1 SGHAT and CDR2 FQNNGV. V trimming: 4 bases; J trimming: 8 bases; junction bases outside the gene matches: 14. This CDR3 is built from 16 residues. The chain's CDR3 is CASSWTGSLAGEKQYF. For the CDR3, the DNA is TGTGCCAGCAGCTGGACAGGGTCTCTAGCGGGAGAAAAGCAGTACTTC.

This clone was picked up one time. This chain joins TRBV28 and TRBJ1-2, with TRBD1 identical over 9 bases. Per the germline V gene, CDR1 is MDHEN and CDR2 is SYDVKM. The CDR3 contains 15 residues. V lost 4 bases and J lost 4; bases outside the gene matches: 7. This CDR3 is CASSSLAGQGYGYTF. CDR3 nucleotide sequence: TGTGCCAGCAGTTCCCTCGCGGGACAGGGCTATGGCTACACCTTC.

The genes are TRBV7-2 and TRBJ2-7; 7 bases are shared with TRBD2. Germline trimming cut 4 bases from V and 0 bases from J; bases unmatched to any gene: 3. The CDR3 covers 14 residues. The germline V gene has CDR1 SGHTA and CDR2 FQGNSA. CDR3 loop: CASSSAGASYEQYF. For the CDR3, the DNA is TGTGCCAGCAGCTCGGCGGGAGCCTCCTACGAGCAGTACTTC.

The chain recombines TRBV29-1 with TRBJ2-1; TRBD2 aligns across 8 bases. The CDR3 runs 14 residues. Germline V lookup: CDR1 SQVTM, CDR2 ANQGSEA. V shed 4 bases and J 7 bases; nucleotides not matched to a gene: 9. The CDR3 sequence: CSVVTIAGINEQFF. CDR3 bases: TGCAGCGTTGTAACAATAGCGGGAATAAATGAGCAGTTCTTC.

The chain combines TRBV5-1 with TRBJ2-1; D is possibly TRBD1 (5 bases). The CDR3 is 15 amino acids. Germline-derived CDR1 and CDR2 are SGHRS and YFSETQ. V gave up 3 bases and J gave up 6 bases, with 16 bases separating them. CDR3 sequence (DNA): TGCGCCAGCAGCTCGACAGCCTCTGGTGTCAATGAGCAGTTCTTC. Translation: CASSSTASGVNEQFF.

The chain combines TRBV5-4 with TRBJ1-2; 8 bases agree with TRBD1. The V gene's germline CDR1 is SGHNT and CDR2 YYREEE (reference sequence). This CDR3 spans 13 amino acids. J gave up 6 bases and V 0 bases, and 1 base lay outside the gene matches. The CDR3 is CASSLAGGDGYTF. The CDR3 coding sequence is TGTGCCAGCAGCTTGGCAGGGGGCGATGGCTACACCTTC.

This chain uses TRBV15 with TRBJ2-3, with D unclear. The CDR3 extends over 13 amino acids. V dropped 5 bases and J dropped 2 bases, with 8 bases sitting between them. Germline CDR1 and CDR2: LNHNV and YYDKDF (reference sequence). For the CDR3, the DNA is TGTGCCACCAGCCCGACTTTCACAGATACGCAGTATTTT. Translation gives CATSPTFTDTQYF.

The gene calls are TRBV6-1 and TRBJ2-7, with 10 bases matching TRBD2. The V segment lost 8 bases and the J segment 6 bases; nucleotides outside the gene matches: 4. Germline-derived CDR1 and CDR2 are MNHNS and SASEGT. This CDR3 is built from 12 residues. CDR3 protein: CASGGTSAEQYF. The CDR3 DNA follows: TGTGCCAGCGGTGGGACTAGCGCCGAGCAGTACTTC.

A single count supports this clone. The chain couples TRBV27 to TRBJ1-2; D is undetermined. CDR1 and CDR2 from the germline V gene are MNHEY and SMNVEV (reference sequence). V was pared by 5 bases and J by 0 bases, with 25 bases between. The CDR3 runs to 19 residues. This CDR3 is CASSPSDTEYDKANYGYTF. CDR3 DNA sequence: TGTGCCAGCAGTCCTTCCGACACAGAATACGATAAAGCTAACTATGGCTACACCTTC.

The rearrangement uses TRBV2 and TRBJ1-5; the match to TRBD1 covers 7 bases. Germline trimming cut 6 bases from V and 0 bases from J; bases unmatched to any gene: 5. CDR3 length: 15 amino acids. CDR1 is SNHLY and CDR2 is FYNNEI in the germline V gene. The CDR3 loop is CASRPGGYSNQPQHF. In DNA, the CDR3 is TGTGCCAGCAGGCCAGGGGGGTATAGCAATCAGCCCCAGCATTTT.

V and J are TRBV18 and TRBJ2-7; perhaps TRBD2 as D (6 bases). CDR1 is KGHSH and CDR2 is LQKENI in the germline V gene. Trimming cost V 2 bases and J 3 bases, with 11 bases left between them. The CDR3 extends over 14 amino acids. The CDR3 DNA sequence: TGTGCCAGCTCACCAAGGGACTCGGGCTACGAGCAGTACTTC. Translating it yields CASSPRDSGYEQYF.

This clone came up once. V and J are TRBV11-2 and TRBJ2-3; 9 bases are shared with TRBD2. CDR1 is SGHAT, CDR2 FQNNGV, per germline. The CDR3 covers 17 residues. The J segment lost 0 bases and the V segment lost 5 bases, leaving 9 bases of the junction unmatched. CDR3 DNA: TGTGCCAGCAGCCCCCGAGTACTAGCGGGCAGCACAGATACGCAGTATTTT. Protein product: CASSPRVLAGSTDTQYF.

J is TRBJ2-7 and V is TRBV6-1, with D maybe TRBD1 (5 bases). Germline V lookup: CDR1 MNHNS, CDR2 SASEGT. This CDR3 is 14 amino acids long. Trimming took 2 bases from V and 2 from J, leaving 10 bases between them. The CDR3 DNA reads as TGTGCCAGCAGTGAATTCGGCAGGGCCTACGAGCAGTACTTC. Encoded protein: CASSEFGRAYEQYF.

This chain links TRBV30 with TRBJ2-1; 9 positions agree with TRBD2. Unmatched junction bases numbered 4, after V lost 2 bases and J lost 5 bases. Germline CDR1 and CDR2: GTSNPN and SVGIG (reference sequence). The CDR3 extends over 14 amino acids. CDR3 bases: TGTGCCTGGAGTTCGGCTAGCGGGAACAATGAGCAGTTCTTC. Translated: CAWSSASGNNEQFF. The full variable domain, completed using reference TRBV30 and TRBJ2-1, is SQTIHQWPATLVQPVGSPLSLECTVEGTSNPNLYWYRQAAGRGLQLLFYSVGIGQISSEVPQNLSASRPQDRQFILSSKKLLLSDSGFYLCAWSSASGNNEQFFGPGTRLTVL.

The chain uses TRBV19 and TRBJ1-3, with D perhaps TRBD1 (5 bases). The V end was cut by 4 bases, the J end by 2 bases, with 9 bases between. CDR1 and CDR2 (germline): LNHDA, SQIVND (reference sequence). This CDR3 region has 14 residues. For the CDR3, the DNA is TGTGCCAGTAGTACAGGGAGGACTGGAAACACCATATATTTT. Translating gives CASSTGRTGNTIYF.